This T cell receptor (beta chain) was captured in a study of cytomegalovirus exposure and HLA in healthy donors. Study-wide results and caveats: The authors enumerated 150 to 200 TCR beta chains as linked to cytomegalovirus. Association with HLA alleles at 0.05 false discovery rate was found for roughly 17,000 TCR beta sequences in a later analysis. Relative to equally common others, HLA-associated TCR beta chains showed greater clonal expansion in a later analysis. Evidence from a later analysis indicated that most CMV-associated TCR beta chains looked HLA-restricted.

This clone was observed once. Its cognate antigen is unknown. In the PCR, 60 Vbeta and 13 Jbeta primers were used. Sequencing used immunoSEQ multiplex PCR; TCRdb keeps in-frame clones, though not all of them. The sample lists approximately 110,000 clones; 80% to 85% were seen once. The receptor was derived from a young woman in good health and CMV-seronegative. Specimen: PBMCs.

CDR3 nucleotide sequence: TGCGCCAGCAGCCAAGATTGGACAGGGGGCTCAACTAATGAAAAACTGTTTTTT. Amino acids: CASSQDWTGGSTNEKLFF. The rearrangement links TRBV4-3 to TRBJ1-4; TRBD1 matches 11 bases. The V and J ends lost 0 bases and 0 bases, in that order; junction bases with no gene match: 3. CDR1 LGHNA and CDR2 YSLEER come from the germline V gene. The CDR3 has 18 residues.